One sample yielded the 10 T cell receptor beta chains listed below, sequenced in a study of T cells in Graves' hyperthyroidism and ophthalmopathy (dated by TCRdb to the late 2010s). Libraries were constructed by multiplex PCR. Sequencer: Illumina HiSeq 2000. TCR beta CDR3 regions were amplified from RNA transcripts. The TCR CDR3 was subjected to a first round of RT-PCR using the HTBI primer set and the Qiagen OneStep RT-PCR kit. TCRdb reworked the public reads: Q25 trimming with fastp, MiXCR clone assembly, productive beta chains retained. Under each unique CDR3 protein, matching rows form one entry showing the most common genes and DNA. Counted in this sample were roughly 710,000 distinct CDR3 sequences; 30% to 40% of them appeared once. 30% to 40% of the sample lies in the top ten. The sequenced sample consisted of blood. These receptors came from a woman in her forties with Graves' hyperthyroidism.

This clonotype was seen a handful of times. This rearrangement joins TRBV7-2 to TRBJ1-4; D unresolved. Germline CDR1 SGHTA, CDR2 FQGNSA. The CDR3 extends over 16 amino acids. V was trimmed by 5 bases and J by 2 bases, leaving 15 bases between them. CDR3 region: CASSQGSANTNEKLFF. As DNA, the CDR3 is TGTGCCAGCAGCCAAGGTTCCGCGAACACTAATGAAAAACTGTTTTTT.

This clonotype appeared many times. The rearrangement joins TRBV7-8 to TRBJ1-1; weak D call: TRBD1 (5 bases). CDR3 length equals 17 residues. Trimming removed 0 bases at V and 2 bases at J, with 16 bases between. The germline gives CDR1 SGHVS, CDR2 FQNEAQ. In nucleotides, the CDR3 is TGTGCCAGCAGCTTAGCGCTAAGGGGAGAAATCAACACTGAAGCTTTCTTT. Protein: CASSLALRGEINTEAFF.

In this sample, this clonotype turned up many times. The V gene is TRBV5-1, the J gene TRBJ1-2; possibly TRBD1 for D (5 bases). V gave up 4 bases and J gave up 5 bases, with 15 bases separating them. Germline V gene sequence: CDR1 SGHRS, CDR2 YFSETQ. CDR3 length: 14 residues. Written as DNA, the CDR3 is TGCGCCAGCAGCCCGGGGCCAGGCGAGTATGGCTACACCTTC. Protein product: CASSPGPGEYGYTF.

V gene TRBV7-9 combines with J gene TRBJ1-5; 8 positions agree with TRBD1. The junction had 7 bases not matched to a gene; V was cut back by 4 bases and J by 5 bases. CDR1 is SEHNR and CDR2 is FQNEAQ in the germline V gene (reference sequence). The CDR3 length is 15 residues. The CDR3 loop is CASSSTGTGDQPQHF. In nucleotides, the CDR3 is TGTGCCAGCAGCTCGACGGGGACAGGCGATCAGCCCCAGCATTTT. Using reference TRBV7-9 and TRBJ1-5 for the parts outside the CDR3, the full variable domain is DTGVSQNPRHKITKRGQNVTFRCDPISEHNRLYWYRQTLGQGPEFLTYFQNEAQLEKSRLLSDRFSAERPKGSFSTLEIQRTEQGDSAMYLCASSSTGTGDQPQHFGDGTRLSIL.

In this sample, this clonotype turned up many times. The chain carries TRBV10-2 and TRBJ1-1; D gene ambiguous. The V end lost 10 bases, the J end lost 7 bases, and 13 bases lay between the germline ends. Germline V gene sequence: CDR1 WSHSY, CDR2 SAAADI. The CDR3 spans 11 residues. The CDR3 protein is CATSPMGEAFF. The CDR3 DNA reads TGCGCCACATCCCCGATGGGTGAAGCTTTCTTT.

In its sample, this clonotype was seen many times. This chain links TRBV9 with TRBJ2-5; 7 bases match TRBD1. V gave up 0 bases and J gave up 3 bases; unmatched junction bases: 2. Germline CDR1 and CDR2: SGDLS and YYNGEE. There are 14 residues in the CDR3. The CDR3 DNA is TGTGCCAGCAGCGTAGCAACAGGGGAAGAGACCCAGTACTTC. Translating it yields CASSVATGEETQYF.

The chain is built from TRBV25-1 and TRBJ2-3; D is unresolved. CDR1 and CDR2 (germline): MGHDK, SYGVNS. This CDR3 has 17 amino acids. V lost 4 bases, J lost 2 bases, and 19 bases lay in between. CDR3 sequence: CASSVPSFPFSTDTQYF. Here the CDR3 DNA reads TGTGCCAGCAGTGTTCCCTCGTTCCCCTTTTCCACAGATACGCAGTATTTT.

In regard to this clonotype: Since a much larger clone is just one base distant, this may be a read error. The chain is built from TRBV5-5 and TRBJ2-7; 7 bases agree with TRBD1. The length of the CDR3 is 13 residues. J lost 1 base, V lost 5 bases, and 3 bases had no gene match. In germline, CDR1 is SGHKS, CDR2 YYEKEE (reference sequence). This CDR3 reads CASREQGSYEQYF. As DNA, the CDR3 is TGTGCCAGCAGGGAACAGGGGTCCTACGAGCAGTACTTC.

Only a few counts were recorded for this clonotype. The chain links TRBV10-3 to TRBJ2-5, with 7 bases lining up with TRBD2. Trimming removed 10 bases from V and 4 bases from J; junction bases left unmatched: 9. Germline CDR1 ENHRY, CDR2 SYGVKD. The CDR3 is 13 amino acids. The chain's CDR3 is CASEERGRETQYF. In nucleotides, the CDR3 is TGTGCCAGCGAGGAGCGGGGTAGAGAGACCCAGTACTTC.

This clonotype appeared once. V gene TRBV24-1 combines with J gene TRBJ2-5; D gene uncertain. This CDR3 spans 14 amino acids. CDR1 is KGHDR and CDR2 is SFDVKD in the germline V gene. V was clipped by 4 bases and J by 5 bases, with 13 bases between them. DNA for the CDR3: TGTGCCACCAGTGACCCATCAGACCGGGAGACCCAGTACTTC. Its translation: CATSDPSDRETQYF.